The sequence of this T cell receptor (delta chain) was determined in a study of γδ T cells in repeated Plasmodium falciparum infection. This clone has ten or more counts. As yet, its antigen is unknown. TCRdb lists the protein of a much larger clone for this DNA, which differs at residue 5, so this is likely a read error; the protein given here is translated from the DNA itself. TRG and TRD sequences were obtained from every sorted gammadelta sample. TCRdb fed the multiplex PCR reads into CATT to redo clone calling. The data show tens of thousands of delta-chain clones, with approximately 1.5% seen just once and approximately 8.6% held by the top ten. Study-wide findings and caveats: Malian children's Vdelta2-negative repertoires appeared more expanded and less diverse than Australians'.

Trimming shortened V by 3 bases and J by 2 bases, and 15 bases separated the two germline ends. The CDR3 contains 15 residues. From germline, CDR1 is GEAIGNYY and CDR2 EKD. Bulk repertoires came from Vgamma9/Vdelta2+ or Vdelta2-negative gammadelta T cells flow-sorted from PBMC. V is TRDV2 and J is TRDJ1; the D gene is possibly TRDD3 (6 bases). The specimen was gamma-delta T cells from blood. The sequence derives from a pool of human donors (malaria-infected and uninfected, not separated). CDR3 bases: TGTGCCTGTGACGCCCTGGGGCTAAAAACCGATAAACTCATCTTT. Translation: CACDALGLKTDKLIF.